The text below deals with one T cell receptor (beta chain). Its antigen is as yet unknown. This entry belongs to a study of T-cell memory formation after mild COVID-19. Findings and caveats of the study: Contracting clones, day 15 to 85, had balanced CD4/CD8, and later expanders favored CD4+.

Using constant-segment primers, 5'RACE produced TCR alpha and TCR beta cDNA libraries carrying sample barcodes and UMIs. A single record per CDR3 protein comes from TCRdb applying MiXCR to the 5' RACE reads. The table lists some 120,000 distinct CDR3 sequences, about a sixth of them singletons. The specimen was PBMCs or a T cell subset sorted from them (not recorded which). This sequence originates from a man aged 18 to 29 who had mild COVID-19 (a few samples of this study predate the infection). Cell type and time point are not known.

CDR3 in amino acids: CASSHGTSNEQFF. The CDR3 DNA sequence: TGTGCCAGCAGCCACGGGACTAGCAACGAGCAGTTCTTC. J is TRBJ2-1 and V is TRBV27; TRBD2 matches at 9 bases. The CDR3 is made up of 13 amino acids. Germline CDR1 is MNHEY and CDR2 is SMNVEV (reference sequence). J gave up 10 bases and V 6 bases, and 7 bases lay outside the gene matches.